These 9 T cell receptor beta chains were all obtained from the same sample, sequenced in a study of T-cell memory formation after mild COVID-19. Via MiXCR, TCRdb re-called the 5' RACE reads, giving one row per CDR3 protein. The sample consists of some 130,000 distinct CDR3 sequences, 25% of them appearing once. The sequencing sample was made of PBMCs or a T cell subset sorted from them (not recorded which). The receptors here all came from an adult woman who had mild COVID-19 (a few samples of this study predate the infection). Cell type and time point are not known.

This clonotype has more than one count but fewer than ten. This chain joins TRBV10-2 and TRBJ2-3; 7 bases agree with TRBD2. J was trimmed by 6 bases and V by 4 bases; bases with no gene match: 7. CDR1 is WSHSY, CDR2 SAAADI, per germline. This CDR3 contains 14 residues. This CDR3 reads CASSVAGDWDTQYF. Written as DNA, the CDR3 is TGCGCCAGCAGTGTCGCGGGAGACTGGGATACGCAGTATTTT.

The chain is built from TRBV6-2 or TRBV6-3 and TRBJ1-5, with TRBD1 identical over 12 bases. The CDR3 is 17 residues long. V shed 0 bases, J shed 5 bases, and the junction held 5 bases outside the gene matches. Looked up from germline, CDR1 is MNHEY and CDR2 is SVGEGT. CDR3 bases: TGTGCCAGCAGTTACTCCTGGGGGACAGGGGGCTATCAGCCCCAGCATTTT. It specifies CASSYSWGTGGYQPQHF.

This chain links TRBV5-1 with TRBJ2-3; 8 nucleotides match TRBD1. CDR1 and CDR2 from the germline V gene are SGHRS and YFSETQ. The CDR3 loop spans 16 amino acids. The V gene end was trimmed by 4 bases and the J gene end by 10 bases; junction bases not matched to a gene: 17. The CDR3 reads CASSKGTGGVDLAQYF. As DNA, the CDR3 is TGCGCCAGCAGCAAGGGGACAGGTGGTGTCGACTTGGCGCAGTATTTT.

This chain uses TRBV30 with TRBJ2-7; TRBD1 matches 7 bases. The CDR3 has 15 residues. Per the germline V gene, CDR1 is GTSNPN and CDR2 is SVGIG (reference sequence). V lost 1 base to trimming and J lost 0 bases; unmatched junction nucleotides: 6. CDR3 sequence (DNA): TGTGCCTGGAGTGACTTCCGGGACAGCTCCTACGAGCAGTACTTC. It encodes CAWSDFRDSSYEQYF.

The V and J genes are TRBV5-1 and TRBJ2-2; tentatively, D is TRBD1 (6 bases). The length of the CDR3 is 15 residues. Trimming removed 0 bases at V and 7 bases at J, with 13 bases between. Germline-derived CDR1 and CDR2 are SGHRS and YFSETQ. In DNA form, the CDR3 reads TGCGCCAGCAGCTTGGGCAGGGGTATTGGCGGGGAGCTGTTTTTT. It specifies CASSLGRGIGGELFF.

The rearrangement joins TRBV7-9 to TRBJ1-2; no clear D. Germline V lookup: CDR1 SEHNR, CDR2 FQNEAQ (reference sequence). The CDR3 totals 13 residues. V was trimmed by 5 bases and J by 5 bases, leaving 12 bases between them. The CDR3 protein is CASSPSLVYGYTF. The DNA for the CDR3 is TGTGCCAGCAGCCCCTCTCTTGTATATGGCTACACCTTC.

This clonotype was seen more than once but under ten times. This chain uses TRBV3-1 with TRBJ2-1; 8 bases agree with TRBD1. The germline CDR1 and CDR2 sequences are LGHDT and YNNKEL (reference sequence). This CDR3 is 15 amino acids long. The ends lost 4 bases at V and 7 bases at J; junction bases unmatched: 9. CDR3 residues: CASSLGQGRGNEQFF. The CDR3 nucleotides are TGTGCCAGCAGCCTCGGACAGGGTCGGGGGAATGAGCAGTTCTTC.

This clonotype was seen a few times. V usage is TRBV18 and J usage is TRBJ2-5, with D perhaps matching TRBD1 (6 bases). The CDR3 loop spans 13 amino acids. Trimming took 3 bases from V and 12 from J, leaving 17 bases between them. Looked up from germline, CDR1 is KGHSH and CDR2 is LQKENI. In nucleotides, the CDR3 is TGTGCCAGCTCACCGATTACCGGGACAACGAAGTACTTC. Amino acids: CASSPITGTTKYF.

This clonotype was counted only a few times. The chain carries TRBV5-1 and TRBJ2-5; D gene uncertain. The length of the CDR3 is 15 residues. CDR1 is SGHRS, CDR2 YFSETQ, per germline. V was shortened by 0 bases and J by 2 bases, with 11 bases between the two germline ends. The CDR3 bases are TGCGCCAGCAGCTTGGCCGGACCAGCGCAAGAGACCCAGTACTTC. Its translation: CASSLAGPAQETQYF.